This T cell receptor (beta chain) was sequenced for a study of Graves' ophthalmopathy and Graves' hyperthyroidism. Across the study: The authors defined stable hyperthyroidism as no ophthalmopathy within 18 months of follow-up.

The study recruited hyperthyroidism patients aged 18 to 65 who were newly diagnosed, under 2 months' duration. This CDR3 is built from 14 residues. V shed 2 bases and J shed 3 bases, with 10 bases lying between them. CDR1 ENHRY and CDR2 SYGVKD come from the germline V gene. RNA served as the template for amplifying TCR beta CDR3 regions. The library came from an HTBI-primed first-round RT-PCR and a second-round multiplex PCR. One entry per CDR3 protein, called by TCRdb with MiXCR from the multiplex PCR reads. Here the sample spans around 520,000 distinct CDR3 sequences, under 40% being singletons. V gene TRBV10-3 combines with J gene TRBJ1-2; D gene uncertain. The receptor's source is an adult man with Graves' hyperthyroidism. The sequenced sample consisted of peripheral blood or thyroid tissue (not recorded which). The CDR3 sequence is CAISEEPIYYGYTF. CDR3 DNA sequence: TGTGCCATCAGTGAGGAACCAATTTACTATGGCTACACCTTC.